This TCR beta chain came from a study of blood T cell repertoires in COVID-19 (TCRdb year 2020). Describing the broader study: Samples from collaborators originated in the United States, Italy and Spain and spanned both the acute and convalescent phases of COVID-19. The repertoires were released in a freely available public database intended as a resource for research on the immune response to SARS-CoV-2. The material from the prospective study consisted of cDNA or gDNA derived from T cells, B-cell-depleted T cells, or PBMCs. Deeply sampled blood TCRbeta repertoires from subjects exposed to, actively infected with, or recovered from COVID-19 were included in the dataset. HLA class I and class II types, where available, came from metadata supplied by the sample provider rather than from assay-based typing. The samples were drawn from the first 160 participants of the ongoing ImmuneRACE study and from 950 to 1,500 subjects provided by 6 global collaborators. Sample metadata almost always included a de-identified subject ID, COVID-19 status, age in years and sex. General conclusions and limits of the study: The quantity of clinical and demographic metadata differed by source and by participant and was supplied without curation.

On this clone: Its antigen is currently not known. No base-level quality is on record; no much larger clone is a single base apart.

The immunoSEQ Assay, a bias-controlled multiplex PCR, was used to amplify TCRbeta CDR3 regions from genomic DNA. Per the authors' processing: Within the assay, amplification of reference gene primers was used to estimate how many nucleated cells each sample contained. Sequence reads were collapsed and filtered to measure the absolute abundance of every unique TCRbeta CDR3 rearrangement. For each sample, productive Simpson clonality was calculated as the square root of Simpson's diversity index across productive rearrangements. Sourced from immuneACCESS, this table was stored by TCRdb with only in-frame sequences that have V and J called. A share of the clones is absent; for the studies checked, an unresolved V gene accounts for under half, and the remainder has no known explanation. The V and J calls and clone size come from that table; D and trimming were worked out from the DNA. The sample includes 95,000 to 110,000 clones, with around 82% observed a single time. Around 4.8% of the sample is taken by the ten largest.

The collaborating institutions used their own protocols to collect whole blood in K2EDTA tubes. For TCRbeta analysis, collaborator samples were shipped as frozen whole blood, as isolated PBMCs, or as DNA extracted from either sample type. This receptor was obtained from a man aged 55 to 70 with acute or convalescent COVID-19. Sequences were obtained from peripheral blood.

The nucleotide sequence is TGTGCCACCAGCCCCGGCTACGAGCAGTACTTC. Translated, this gives CATSPGYEQYF. The V and J segments used are TRBV15 and TRBJ2-7; no D gene is confidently identified. The CDR3 goes from the cysteine to the phenylalanine over 11 residues. Only the CDR3 part of the read is kept: 33 bases, read in frame from the first base. For CDR1 and CDR2, the germline V gene (reference sequence) lists LNHNV and YYDKDF. The V end loses 5 bases and the J end loses 3 bases, and a stretch of 5 bases separates them.